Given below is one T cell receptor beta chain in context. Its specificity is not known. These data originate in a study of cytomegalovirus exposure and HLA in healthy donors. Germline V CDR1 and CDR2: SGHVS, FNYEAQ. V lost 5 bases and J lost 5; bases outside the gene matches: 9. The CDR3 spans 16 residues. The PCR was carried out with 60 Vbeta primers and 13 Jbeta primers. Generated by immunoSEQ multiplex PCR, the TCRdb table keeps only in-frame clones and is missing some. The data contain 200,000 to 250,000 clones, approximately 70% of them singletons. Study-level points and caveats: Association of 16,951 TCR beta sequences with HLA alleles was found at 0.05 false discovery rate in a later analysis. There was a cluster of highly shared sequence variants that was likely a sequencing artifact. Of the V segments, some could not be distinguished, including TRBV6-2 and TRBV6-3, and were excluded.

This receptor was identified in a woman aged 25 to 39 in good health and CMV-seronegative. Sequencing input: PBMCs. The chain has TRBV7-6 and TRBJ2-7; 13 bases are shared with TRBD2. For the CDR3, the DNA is TGTGCCAGCAGCGTCGGACTAGCGGGAGCTTCCCACGAGCAGTACTTC. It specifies CASSVGLAGASHEQYF.